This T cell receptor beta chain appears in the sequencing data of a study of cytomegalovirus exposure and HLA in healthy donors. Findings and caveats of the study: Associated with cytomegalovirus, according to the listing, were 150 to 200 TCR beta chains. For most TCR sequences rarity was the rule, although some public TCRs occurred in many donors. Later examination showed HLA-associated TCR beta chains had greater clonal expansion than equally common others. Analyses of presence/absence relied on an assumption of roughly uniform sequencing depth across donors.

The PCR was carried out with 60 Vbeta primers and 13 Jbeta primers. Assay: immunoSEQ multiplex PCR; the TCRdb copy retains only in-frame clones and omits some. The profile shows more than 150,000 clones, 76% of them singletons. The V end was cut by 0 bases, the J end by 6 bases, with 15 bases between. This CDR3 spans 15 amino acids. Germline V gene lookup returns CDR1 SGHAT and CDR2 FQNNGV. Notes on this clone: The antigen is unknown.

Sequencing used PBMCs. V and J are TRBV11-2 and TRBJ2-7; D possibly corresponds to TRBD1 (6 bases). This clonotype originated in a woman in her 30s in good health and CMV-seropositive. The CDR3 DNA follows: TGTGCCAGCAGCTTAGATAGGCAGGGGCACATCGAGCAGTACTTC. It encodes CASSLDRQGHIEQYF. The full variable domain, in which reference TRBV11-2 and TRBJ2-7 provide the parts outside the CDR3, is EAGVAQSPRYKIIEKRQSVAFWCNPISGHATLYWYQQILGQGPKLLIQFQNNGVVDDSQLPKDRFSAERLKGVDSTLKIQPAKLEDSAVYLCASSLDRQGHIEQYFGPGTRLTVT.